Presented here are 4 T cell receptor beta chains from one specimen sequenced in a study of cytomegalovirus exposure and HLA in healthy donors. Vbeta (60) and Jbeta (13) primers were used in the PCR. Assay used: immunoSEQ multiplex PCR; TCRdb lists only in-frame clones, some missing. This sample has tens of thousands of clones; around 77% occur once, and the top ten carry about 3.8%. The specimen sequenced was PBMCs. The receptors come from a man aged 25-45 years in good health and CMV-seronegative.

The J gene is TRBJ2-5, the V gene TRBV7-2; no clear D gene. The germline gives CDR1 SGHTA, CDR2 FQGNSA. V shed 2 bases and J shed 1 base, with 8 bases lying between them. This CDR3 is built from 14 residues. In DNA, the CDR3 is TGTGCCAGCAGCTTAATCAGGTCCCAAGAGACCCAGTACTTC. Protein: CASSLIRSQETQYF. Using reference TRBV7-2 and TRBJ2-5 for the parts outside the CDR3, the full variable domain is GAGVSQSPSNKVTEKGKDVELRCDPISGHTALYWYRQSLGQGLEFLIYFQGNSAPDKSGLPSDRFSAERTGGSVSTLTIQRTQQEDSAVYLCASSLIRSQETQYFGPGTRLLVL.

The V gene is TRBV6-4, the J gene TRBJ2-3; 11 bases are shared with TRBD2. V trimming: 3 bases; J trimming: 2 bases; junction bases outside the gene matches: 1. Germline CDR1 is MRHNA and CDR2 is SNTAGT. CDR3 length: 15 residues. CDR3 loop: CASSDSGGATDTQYF. The DNA of the CDR3 is TGTGCCAGCAGTGATAGCGGGGGGGCCACAGATACGCAGTATTTT.

The sample holds a few counts of this clone. The chain couples TRBV27 to TRBJ1-2, with 10 bases matching TRBD1. V shed 8 bases, J shed 1 base, and the junction held 16 bases outside the gene matches. The CDR3 is 18 residues long. The germline CDR1 and CDR2 sequences are MNHEY and SMNVEV (reference sequence). In nucleotides, the CDR3 is TGTGCCAGCCGCTATAACGACAGGGGGCTTCGGTATAACTATGGCTACACCTTC. Amino acids: CASRYNDRGLRYNYGYTF.

This chain links TRBV5-1 with TRBJ2-1; 7 bases are shared with TRBD2. CDR3 length: 13 residues. Germline CDR1 is SGHRS and CDR2 is YFSETQ. J was trimmed by 5 bases and V by 5 bases; bases with no gene match: 4. The DNA of the CDR3 is TGCGCCAGCAGTGGACTAGGCCACAATGAGCAGTTCTTC. Translation: CASSGLGHNEQFF.